The sequence of this TCR beta chain was determined in a study of blood T cell repertoires in COVID-19. Background on the study: There were acute and convalescent COVID-19 samples, and they came from the United States, Italy and Spain. Sample material is recorded as cDNA or gDNA derived from T cells, B-cell-depleted T cells, or PBMCs.

Study processing details: Reference gene primers were amplified, and this amplification served to estimate nucleated cell counts. Libraries were prepared by immunoSEQ multiplex PCR; TCRdb keeps only in-frame clonotypes and omits some of them. That table is the source of V, J and clone size, and D and trimming were worked out from the DNA. The sample yields roughly 190,000 clones, under 85% seen once. The V and J ends lost 6 bases and 4 bases respectively, with 12 bases between them. The CDR3 is 13 amino acids. The germline gives CDR1 MNHEY, CDR2 SVGAGI. The receptor was isolated from a woman in her forties with acute or convalescent COVID-19. The sequenced sample was peripheral blood. The rearrangement uses TRBV6-5 and TRBJ1-1; TRBD1 might be the D (6 bases). The CDR3 nucleotides are TGTGCCAGCAGCATCCAAGGGGGCACTGAAGCTTTCTTT. It encodes CASSIQGGTEAFF.